A selection of T cell receptor beta chains follows, all from one sample in a study of T cell repertoires in cytomegalovirus infection. TCRdb processed the reads anew with MiXCR; each CDR3 protein has one entry. Altogether 750,000 to 950,000 distinct CDR3 sequences are present, under 35% being singletons, with the ten largest covering 10% to 15%. Their recognized antigens are unknown. Sequencing was performed on cultured CD8+ T cells from PBMCs, taken from culture after CMV antigen stimulation. The receptors were gathered from a human donor in good health (CMV status not recorded). Some clones in this sample may be carry-over from other donors' samples. CDR3s include the opening cysteine and the closing phenylalanine or tryptophan. The D gene is left open where the match is weak. Not all rows give a size; the values are once, few, many and, for expanded clones, a class.

D gene: TRBD1; J gene: TRBJ2-1; clone size: once; V gene: TRBV20-1; CDR3 protein: CSALGQRRDNEQFF; CDR3 DNA: TGCAGTGCGTTGGGACAGAGAAGAGACAATGAGCAGTTCTTC
D gene: .; J gene: TRBJ2-1; clone size: few; V gene: TRBV2; CDR3 protein: CARELGHNEQFF; CDR3 DNA: TGTGCCAGGGAGTTAGGACACAATGAGCAGTTCTTC
D gene: TRBD1; J gene: TRBJ2-2; clone size: many; V gene: TRBV7-8; CDR3 protein: CASSGTGGTGELFF; CDR3 DNA: TGTGCCAGCAGCGGGACAGGGGGCACCGGGGAGCTGTTTTTT
D gene: .; J gene: TRBJ2-2; clone size: many; V gene: TRBV7-8; CDR3 protein: CASSFGAITGELFF; CDR3 DNA: TGTGCCAGCAGCTTCGGGGCCATCACCGGGGAGCTGTTTTTT
D gene: TRBD1; J gene: TRBJ1-5; clone size: few; V gene: TRBV7-2; CDR3 protein: CASSPPTGDNQPQHF; CDR3 DNA: TGTGCCAGCAGCCCACCGACAGGGGATAATCAGCCCCAGCATTTT
D gene: TRBD2; J gene: TRBJ2-3; clone size: .; V gene: TRBV15; CDR3 protein: CATSRDPRGSGGPLTDTQYF; CDR3 DNA: TGTGCCACCAGCAGAGATCCGCGGGGGAGCGGGGGGCCCCTCACAGATACGCAGTATTTT
D gene: TRBD1; J gene: TRBJ1-1; clone size: few; V gene: TRBV5-6; CDR3 protein: CASLGRAGGRTEAFF; CDR3 DNA: TGTGCCAGCCTAGGGAGGGCAGGGGGCAGGACTGAAGCTTTCTTT
D gene: .; J gene: TRBJ2-1; clone size: few; V gene: TRBV27; CDR3 protein: CASSSGVATSYNEQFF; CDR3 DNA: TGTGCCAGCAGTTCGGGGGTGGCGACTTCTTACAATGAGCAGTTCTTC
D gene: .; J gene: TRBJ2-7; clone size: .; V gene: TRBV19; CDR3 protein: CASSITKGTYEQYF; CDR3 DNA: TGTGCCAGTAGTATTACGAAGGGGACTTACGAGCAGTACTTC
D gene: .; J gene: TRBJ2-5; clone size: many; V gene: TRBV27; CDR3 protein: CASSSLGGRETQYF; CDR3 DNA: TGTGCCAGCAGCTCCCTGGGGGGGCGGGAGACCCAGTACTTC
D gene: .; J gene: TRBJ2-2; clone size: many; V gene: TRBV7-9; CDR3 protein: CASSLPGTNTGELFF; CDR3 DNA: TGTGCCAGCAGCTTACCGGGAACGAACACCGGGGAGCTGTTTTTT
D gene: .; J gene: TRBJ2-1; clone size: few; V gene: TRBV28; CDR3 protein: CASRQAAWDNEQFF; CDR3 DNA: TGTGCCAGCCGACAGGCCGCTTGGGACAATGAGCAGTTCTTC
D gene: .; J gene: TRBJ2-1; clone size: .; V gene: TRBV4-3; CDR3 protein: CASSQDLWGSSYNEQFF; CDR3 DNA: TGCGCCAGCAGCCAAGATCTCTGGGGGAGCTCCTACAATGAGCAGTTCTTC
D gene: .; J gene: TRBJ1-3; clone size: few; V gene: TRBV4-1; CDR3 protein: CASSLETGNTIYF; CDR3 DNA: TGCGCCAGCAGTTTAGAAACTGGAAACACCATATATTTT
D gene: .; J gene: TRBJ1-1; clone size: few; V gene: TRBV6-5; CDR3 protein: CASSYIGGWDTEAFF; CDR3 DNA: TGTGCCAGCAGTTACATTGGGGGTTGGGACACTGAAGCTTTCTTT
D gene: TRBD1; J gene: TRBJ2-7; clone size: few; V gene: TRBV20-1; CDR3 protein: CSARGLLGQSYEQYF; CDR3 DNA: TGCAGTGCTAGAGGCCTACTGGGACAGTCCTACGAGCAGTACTTC
D gene: .; J gene: TRBJ2-1; clone size: few; V gene: TRBV19; CDR3 protein: CASSIAASSYNEQFF; CDR3 DNA: TGTGCCAGTAGTATAGCGGCTAGCTCCTACAATGAGCAGTTCTTC
D gene: .; J gene: TRBJ1-3; clone size: few; V gene: TRBV7-9; CDR3 protein: CASSRTETSGNTIYF; CDR3 DNA: TGTGCCAGCAGCCGAACAGAAACCTCTGGAAACACCATATATTTT
D gene: .; J gene: TRBJ1-3; clone size: few; V gene: TRBV5-4; CDR3 protein: CASFPDDGLSGNTIYF; CDR3 DNA: TGTGCCAGCTTTCCCGACGACGGGTTGAGTGGAAACACCATATATTTT
D gene: .; J gene: TRBJ1-1; clone size: .; V gene: TRBV19; CDR3 protein: CASSIKWGTYRLSNTEAFF; CDR3 DNA: TGTGCCAGTAGTATAAAGTGGGGGACTTACCGTTTATCGAACACTGAAGCTTTCTTT
D gene: TRBD1; J gene: TRBJ2-2; clone size: .; V gene: TRBV2; CDR3 protein: CASSLEDRGVTGELFF; CDR3 DNA: TGTGCCAGCAGTCTAGAGGACAGGGGGGTCACCGGGGAGCTGTTTTTT
D gene: .; J gene: TRBJ2-1; clone size: .; V gene: TRBV20-1; CDR3 protein: CSARAEGGYNEQFF; CDR3 DNA: TGCAGTGCTAGAGCGGAGGGGGGCTACAATGAGCAGTTCTTC
D gene: TRBD1; J gene: TRBJ1-1; clone size: few; V gene: TRBV27; CDR3 protein: CASSLGTGSNTEAFF; CDR3 DNA: TGTGCCAGCAGTTTAGGGACAGGCTCCAACACTGAAGCTTTCTTT
D gene: .; J gene: TRBJ1-1; clone size: .; V gene: TRBV7-9; CDR3 protein: CASSLTGHQNTEAFF; CDR3 DNA: TGTGCCAGCAGCCTCACGGGACACCAGAACACTGAAGCTTTCTTT
D gene: .; J gene: TRBJ2-5; clone size: many; V gene: TRBV7-7; CDR3 protein: CASSLGPSETQYF; CDR3 DNA: TGTGCTAGCAGCTTGGGGCCTTCGGAGACCCAGTACTTC
D gene: .; J gene: TRBJ1-3; clone size: .; V gene: TRBV7-9; CDR3 protein: CASSPESTGHPLDTIYF; CDR3 DNA: TGTGCCAGCAGCCCCGAATCCACGGGACATCCTTTAGACACCATATATTTT
D gene: .; J gene: TRBJ1-1; clone size: once; V gene: TRBV5-4; CDR3 protein: CASSLVTGLEAFF; CDR3 DNA: TGTGCCAGCAGCTTGGTGACAGGACTCGAAGCTTTCTTT
D gene: .; J gene: TRBJ2-4; clone size: few; V gene: TRBV7-6; CDR3 protein: CASSSSPRDKNIQYF; CDR3 DNA: TGTGCCAGCAGCTCTAGCCCTCGGGACAAAAACATTCAGTACTTC
D gene: .; J gene: TRBJ1-1; clone size: many; V gene: TRBV27; CDR3 protein: CASSFGGGGTEAFF; CDR3 DNA: TGTGCCAGCAGCTTTGGAGGGGGGGGCACTGAAGCTTTCTTT
D gene: .; J gene: TRBJ1-1; clone size: many; V gene: TRBV2; CDR3 protein: CASSAGQGDTEAFF; CDR3 DNA: TGTGCCAGCAGTGCCGGCCAGGGAGACACTGAAGCTTTCTTT
D gene: TRBD2; J gene: TRBJ2-2; clone size: .; V gene: TRBV19; CDR3 protein: CASINSGANTGELFF; CDR3 DNA: TGTGCCAGTATCAACAGCGGGGCGAACACCGGGGAGCTGTTTTTT
D gene: .; J gene: TRBJ2-1; clone size: many; V gene: TRBV7-2; CDR3 protein: CASSLYKRSSSYNEQFF; CDR3 DNA: TGTGCCAGCAGCTTATATAAACGGAGTAGCTCCTACAATGAGCAGTTCTTC
D gene: TRBD1; J gene: TRBJ2-7; clone size: .; V gene: TRBV19; CDR3 protein: CASSLHHATGYYEQYF; CDR3 DNA: TGTGCCAGTAGCCTTCATCACGCGACAGGGTACTACGAGCAGTACTTC
D gene: TRBD2; J gene: TRBJ2-1; clone size: .; V gene: TRBV2; CDR3 protein: CASRGVYNEQFF; CDR3 DNA: TGTGCCAGCCGGGGGGTTTACAATGAGCAGTTCTTC
D gene: .; J gene: TRBJ2-5; clone size: once; V gene: TRBV3-1; CDR3 protein: CASLASTQETQYF; CDR3 DNA: TGTGCCAGCCTGGCGTCCACGCAAGAGACCCAGTACTTC
D gene: TRBD2; J gene: TRBJ2-5; clone size: few; V gene: TRBV6-5; CDR3 protein: CASSYSGLAGGQETQYF; CDR3 DNA: TGTGCCAGCAGTTACTCCGGACTAGCGGGGGGGCAAGAGACCCAGTACTTC
D gene: .; J gene: TRBJ2-1; clone size: .; V gene: TRBV5-4; CDR3 protein: CASSQVGVPEQFF; CDR3 DNA: TGTGCCAGCAGCCAAGTTGGGGTCCCTGAGCAGTTCTTC
D gene: TRBD1; J gene: TRBJ1-2; clone size: few; V gene: TRBV6-5; CDR3 protein: CASSYGQGGGYTF; CDR3 DNA: TGTGCCAGCAGTTACGGACAGGGTGGAGGCTACACCTTC
D gene: .; J gene: TRBJ1-5; clone size: few; V gene: TRBV23-1; CDR3 protein: CASSQSLERERNNQPQHF; CDR3 DNA: TGCGCCAGCAGTCAATCGTTGGAGCGTGAGAGAAACAATCAGCCCCAGCATTTT
D gene: TRBD2; J gene: TRBJ2-2; clone size: .; V gene: TRBV4-1; CDR3 protein: CASSQGGAGVTGELFF; CDR3 DNA: TGCGCCAGCAGCCAAGGGGGCGCGGGAGTCACCGGGGAGCTGTTTTTT
D gene: TRBD2; J gene: TRBJ2-3; clone size: .; V gene: TRBV28; CDR3 protein: CVSSLAAGSTDTQYF; CDR3 DNA: TGTGTCAGCAGTTTGGCAGCGGGGAGCACAGATACGCAGTATTTT
D gene: .; J gene: TRBJ1-5; clone size: .; V gene: TRBV27; CDR3 protein: CASSTAGGRQPQHF; CDR3 DNA: TGTGCCAGCAGTACTGCTGGGGGCAGACAGCCCCAGCATTTT
D gene: .; J gene: TRBJ1-2; clone size: few; V gene: TRBV29-1; CDR3 protein: CSAPTGGRYTF; CDR3 DNA: TGCAGCGCCCCGACGGGGGGTCGCTACACCTTC
D gene: .; J gene: TRBJ2-1; clone size: .; V gene: TRBV6-5; CDR3 protein: CASSYSKTYNEQFF; CDR3 DNA: TGTGCCAGCAGTTACTCTAAAACCTACAATGAGCAGTTCTTC
D gene: .; J gene: TRBJ2-1; clone size: .; V gene: TRBV7-8; CDR3 protein: CASQTAYNEQFF; CDR3 DNA: TGTGCCAGCCAGACAGCCTACAATGAGCAGTTCTTC
D gene: .; J gene: TRBJ1-5; clone size: once; V gene: TRBV20-1; CDR3 protein: CSASPGVRVSRDQPQHF; CDR3 DNA: TGCAGTGCTAGTCCCGGGGTTCGGGTTTCACGCGATCAGCCCCAGCATTTT
D gene: .; J gene: TRBJ2-3; clone size: .; V gene: TRBV4-1; CDR3 protein: CASSLPRGTSTDTQYF; CDR3 DNA: TGCGCCAGCAGCCTTCCTAGGGGGACTAGCACAGATACGCAGTATTTT
D gene: .; J gene: TRBJ2-1; clone size: .; V gene: TRBV19; CDR3 protein: CASSIIPEEQFF; CDR3 DNA: TGTGCCAGTAGTATAATACCGGAGGAGCAGTTCTTC
D gene: TRBD1; J gene: TRBJ1-1; clone size: .; V gene: TRBV14; CDR3 protein: CASSQDHRGLNTEAFF; CDR3 DNA: TGTGCCAGCAGCCAAGATCACAGGGGGCTGAACACTGAAGCTTTCTTT
D gene: TRBD2; J gene: TRBJ2-7; clone size: few; V gene: TRBV7-9; CDR3 protein: CASSDTSGGYEQYF; CDR3 DNA: TGTGCCAGCAGCGATACTAGCGGGGGCTACGAGCAGTACTTC
D gene: .; J gene: TRBJ2-1; clone size: few; V gene: TRBV27; CDR3 protein: CASSLRSKSSYNEQFF; CDR3 DNA: TGTGCCAGCAGTTTAAGGTCCAAGAGCTCCTACAATGAGCAGTTCTTC
D gene: TRBD1; J gene: TRBJ2-3; clone size: many; V gene: TRBV7-2; CDR3 protein: CASSFRDRSTDTQYF; CDR3 DNA: TGTGCCAGCAGCTTCCGGGACAGAAGCACAGATACGCAGTATTTT
D gene: .; J gene: TRBJ2-2; clone size: few; V gene: TRBV24-1; CDR3 protein: CATSDLNSGPLNTGELFF; CDR3 DNA: TGTGCCACCAGTGATTTAAATTCCGGGCCGCTCAACACCGGGGAGCTGTTTTTT
D gene: TRBD2; J gene: TRBJ2-4; clone size: few; V gene: TRBV6-6; CDR3 protein: CASSGGGAGNIQYF; CDR3 DNA: TGTGCCAGCAGTGGCGGGGGGGCCGGAAACATTCAGTACTTC
D gene: TRBD2; J gene: TRBJ2-1; clone size: few; V gene: TRBV4-2; CDR3 protein: CASSQDRTSGGIEQFF; CDR3 DNA: TGTGCCAGCAGCCAAGATCGGACTAGCGGGGGCATTGAGCAGTTCTTC